One sample yielded the 26 T cell receptor beta chains listed below, sequenced in a study of blood T cells in healthy people across ages. Through a sample-barcoded 5' primer and a J-beta primer mix, a second PCR was run for about 6 to 11 cycles. MiXCR was run by TCRdb on the 5' RACE reads, yielding one entry per CDR3 protein. The sample holds about 1,500,000 distinct CDR3 sequences, 28% seen once. Sequenced material: blood. All receptors derive from a woman younger than 45 in good health.

This chain joins TRBV12-3 or TRBV12-4 and TRBJ1-3; D perhaps matches TRBD1 (6 bases). The length of the CDR3 is 16 residues. V was shortened by 6 bases and J by 0 bases, with 15 bases between the two germline ends. The CDR3 DNA reads TGTGCCAGCAGCCCTGGACAGCCGATCTCTGGAAACACCATATATTTT. This encodes CASSPGQPISGNTIYF.

This clonotype was observed a handful of times. Possible read error: a much larger clone is one base away. The J gene is TRBJ2-3, the V gene TRBV29-1; 7 nucleotides agree with TRBD2. V shed 4 bases, J shed 5 bases, and the junction held 6 bases outside the gene matches. In germline, CDR1 is SQVTM, CDR2 ANQGSEA. The CDR3 length is 13 residues. CDR3 nucleotides: TGCAGCGTTGCCCGCGGGAGCGGAGATACGCAGTATTTT. It encodes CSVARGSGDTQYF.

The J gene is TRBJ2-7, the V gene TRBV3-1, with 10 nucleotides matching TRBD1. This CDR3 is built from 14 residues. V trimming: 5 bases; J trimming: 6 bases; junction bases outside the gene matches: 7. CDR1 is LGHDT and CDR2 is YNNKEL in the germline V gene (reference sequence). For the CDR3, the DNA is TGTGCCAGCAGCTATCTGGACAGGGGGAGCGAGCAGTACTTC. It translates to CASSYLDRGSEQYF.

This clonotype showed up many times. CDR3 DNA: TGCAGTGCCTCCTCGCGGGCGGGAGCACAGGGCTCCTACAATGAGCAGTTCTTC. It codes for CSASSRAGAQGSYNEQFF. The chain has TRBV20-1 and TRBJ2-1, with a tentative D call TRBD2 (7 bases). V was clipped by 6 bases and J by 0 bases, with 24 bases between them. The CDR3 extends over 18 amino acids. CDR1 is DFQATT, CDR2 SNEGSKA, per germline (reference sequence).

This clonotype showed up many times. V usage is TRBV15 and J usage is TRBJ2-6, with TRBD1 matching over 10 bases. The CDR3 is made up of 15 amino acids. J lost 3 bases, V lost 7 bases, and 3 bases had no gene match. Per germline, CDR1 LNHNV and CDR2 YYDKDF (reference sequence). The CDR3 loop reads CATTDRGIGANVLTF. The CDR3 region has the DNA TGTGCCACCACGGACAGGGGGATTGGGGCCAACGTCCTGACTTTC.

The table lists this clonotype with a few counts. V is TRBV29-1 and J is TRBJ1-2; TRBD1 agrees at 9 bases. V shed 6 bases, J shed 7 bases, and the junction held 9 bases outside the gene matches. The CDR3 is made up of 13 amino acids. CDR1 SQVTM and CDR2 ANQGSEA come from the germline V gene. CDR3 nucleotide sequence: TGCAGCGTGTTGGGACAGGGATTTGGTGGCTACACCTTC. Its translation is CSVLGQGFGGYTF.

The rearrangement uses TRBV20-1 and TRBJ1-4; maybe TRBD1 (5 bases). The CDR3 runs 15 residues. Germline assignment: CDR1 DFQATT and CDR2 SNEGSKA (reference sequence). V dropped 0 bases and J dropped 4 bases, with 12 bases sitting between them. The CDR3 loop reads CSARDLGRSNEKLFF. CDR3 DNA: TGCAGTGCTAGAGATCTGGGACGGAGTAATGAAAAACTGTTTTTT.

This chain links TRBV28 with TRBJ2-7; 8 positions match TRBD1. Germline loops: CDR1 MDHEN, CDR2 SYDVKM. Trimming at V came to 10 bases and at J to 3 bases, leaving 11 bases not matched to a gene. The CDR3 sequence is 14 residues long. For the CDR3, the DNA is TGTGCCACCATTCCCGGGACAGGAAACTACGAGCAGTACTTC. It codes for CATIPGTGNYEQYF. The full variable domain, in which reference TRBV28 and TRBJ2-7 provide the parts outside the CDR3, is DVKVTQSSRYLVKRTGEKVFLECVQDMDHENMFWYRQDPGLGLRLIYFSYDVKMKEKGDIPEGYSVSREKKERFSLILESASTNQTSMYLCATIPGTGNYEQYFGPGTRLTVT.

This clonotype was detected only a few times. CDR3 bases: TGCAGTGCTTCCTGGACAGGGGGCGTCGAGCAGTACTTC. It encodes CSASWTGGVEQYF. The chain carries TRBV20-1 and TRBJ2-7, with TRBD1 matching over 11 bases. The V gene's germline CDR1 is DFQATT and CDR2 SNEGSKA (reference sequence). The ends lost 5 bases at V and 6 bases at J; junction bases unmatched: 6. The CDR3 spans 13 residues.

This clonotype was recorded a few times. The gene calls are TRBV9 and TRBJ1-5, with TRBD1 identical over 10 bases. Germline loops: CDR1 SGDLS, CDR2 YYNGEE. The V and J ends lost 6 bases and 2 bases, in that order; junction bases with no gene match: 8. CDR3 length equals 16 residues. The CDR3 DNA is TGTGCCAGCACCATGTTCGGGACAGGGGGCAATCAGCCCCAGCATTTT. Its translation: CASTMFGTGGNQPQHF. Combining the CDR3 with reference TRBV9 and TRBJ1-5 gives the whole variable domain DSGVTQTPKHLITATGQRVTLRCSPRSGDLSVYWYQQSLDQGLQFLIQYYNGEERAKGNILERFSAQQFPDLHSELNLSSLELGDSALYFCASTMFGTGGNQPQHFGDGTRLSIL.

The J gene is TRBJ1-2, the V gene TRBV20-1; perhaps TRBD1 as D (6 bases). CDR3 length: 12 amino acids. Germline CDR1 and CDR2: DFQATT and SNEGSKA (reference sequence). The V gene lost 3 bases and the J gene lost 4 bases, with 9 bases spanning the gap. The CDR3 coding sequence is TGCAGTGCTAGCTTCAGGGGCTATGGCTACACCTTC. It is translated as CSASFRGYGYTF.

This clonotype was seen more than once but under ten times. The gene calls are TRBV12-3 or TRBV12-4 and TRBJ2-6, with D tentatively TRBD2 (6 bases). V lost 6 bases and J 2 bases, leaving 14 bases between the germline ends. The CDR3 is 16 residues long. Written as DNA, the CDR3 is TGTGCCAGCAGATACCGGGAGAGGCCTGGGGCCAACGTCCTGACTTTC. It encodes CASRYRERPGANVLTF.

This clonotype was recorded a few times. The chain uses TRBV20-1 and TRBJ2-5, with D perhaps matching TRBD2 (6 bases). Germline lookup yields CDR1 DFQATT and CDR2 SNEGSKA (reference sequence). V was cut by 6 bases and J by 5 bases, with 19 bases left in between. The CDR3 totals 14 residues. The CDR3 spells CSAFPSGLQETQYF. For the CDR3, the DNA is TGCAGTGCCTTTCCAAGCGGGCTCCAGGAGACCCAGTACTTC.

This clonotype was detected many times. The chain recombines TRBV5-1 with TRBJ1-2; D possibly corresponds to TRBD1 (5 bases). CDR1 is SGHRS, CDR2 YFSETQ, per germline. V was shortened by 4 bases and J by 3 bases, with 16 bases between the two germline ends. This CDR3 is built from 15 residues. The CDR3 region is CASSVEQGPYYGYTF. In DNA, the CDR3 is TGCGCCAGCAGCGTTGAGCAGGGACCCTACTATGGCTACACCTTC.

This chain joins TRBV11-2 and TRBJ1-2, with D maybe TRBD1 (5 bases). CDR3 length equals 13 residues. Trimming shortened V by 4 bases and J by 4 bases, and 10 bases separated the two germline ends. Germline assignment: CDR1 SGHAT and CDR2 FQNNGV. The CDR3 region is CASSSSGRYGYTF. CDR3 nucleotides: TGTGCCAGCAGCTCATCAGGGCGCTATGGCTACACCTTC.

The chain combines TRBV11-3 with TRBJ2-1, with 11 bases lining up with TRBD2. V trimming: 5 bases; J trimming: 7 bases; junction bases outside the gene matches: 13. In germline, CDR1 is SGHNT, CDR2 YENEEA. CDR3 size: 17 residues. The CDR3 region has the DNA TGTGCCAGCAGCCATCAACTGGGGCTAGCGGGAGGAAATGAGCAGTTCTTC. Its translation is CASSHQLGLAGGNEQFF.

This chain links TRBV12-3 or TRBV12-4 with TRBJ2-7; no definite D call. This CDR3 contains 14 residues. V lost 3 bases and J 9 bases, leaving 18 bases between the germline ends. Here the CDR3 reads CASSFSGRIAGQYF. For the CDR3, the DNA is TGTGCCAGCAGTTTTAGTGGCAGGATCGCTGGGCAGTACTTC.

This sequence joins TRBV28 and TRBJ2-7, with D possibly TRBD2 on 6 matching bases. With 5 bases removed from V and 6 bases from J, the gap between germline ends came to 23 bases. From germline, CDR1 is MDHEN and CDR2 SYDVKM. CDR3 length: 16 amino acids. For the CDR3, the DNA is TGTGCCAGCAGTGCCGGGAGCCGTCTCCGACCCCTCGAGCAGTACTTC. This encodes CASSAGSRLRPLEQYF.

In the case of this clonotype: A much larger clonotype is one base distant, so this may be a read error. This rearrangement joins TRBV3-1 to TRBJ1-6; no clear D gene. Trimming stripped 1 base from V and 10 bases from J, with 8 bases between. Germline V gene lookup returns CDR1 LGHDT and CDR2 YNNKEL (reference sequence). This CDR3 region has 13 residues. CDR3: CASSQGVKSPLHF. CDR3 sequence (DNA): TGTGCCAGCAGCCAAGGGGTGAAGTCACCCCTCCACTTT.

This clonotype was picked up a small number of times. The chain links TRBV12-3 or TRBV12-4 to TRBJ1-2; 7 positions agree with TRBD1. There are 13 residues in the CDR3. With 6 bases clipped from V and 7 bases from J, the junction kept 8 bases outside the gene matches. Here the CDR3 reads CASSPSGQTGYTF. The CDR3 DNA reads TGTGCCAGCAGCCCCTCGGGACAGACTGGCTACACCTTC.

This clonotype was seen a handful of times. This CDR3 reads CASSPQQGLGGANVLTF. The CDR3 bases are TGTGCCAGCAGTCCACAACAGGGACTTGGTGGGGCCAACGTCCTGACTTTC. The J gene is TRBJ2-6, the V gene TRBV28; D may match TRBD1 or TRBD2 (6 bases each). The ends were cut back, 5 bases at V and 3 bases at J, with 17 bases in the middle. The CDR3 has 17 residues. The germline V gene has CDR1 MDHEN and CDR2 SYDVKM.

This sequence joins TRBV5-1 and TRBJ1-2; the match to TRBD1 covers 7 bases. There are 14 residues in the CDR3. Germline CDR1 reads SGHRS; CDR2 reads YFSETQ. V shed 4 bases, J shed 7 bases, and the junction held 10 bases outside the gene matches. The CDR3 DNA sequence: TGCGCCAGCAGCACAGGGGCCTTAAGAGGTGGCTACACCTTC. Translation: CASSTGALRGGYTF.

The chain joins TRBV15 to TRBJ1-2; 7 bases fit TRBD1. CDR3 length: 16 amino acids. V shed 0 bases, J shed 2 bases, and the junction held 6 bases outside the gene matches. The germline V gene encodes CDR1 LNHNV and CDR2 YYDKDF (reference sequence). The DNA for the CDR3 is TGTGCCACCAGCAGAGATTATACAGGGGAAAACTATGGCTACACCTTC. Encoded protein: CATSRDYTGENYGYTF. The variable domain in full, completed from reference TRBV15 and TRBJ1-2, reads DAMVIQNPRYQVTQFGKPVTLSCSQTLNHNVMYWYQQKSSQAPKLLFHYYDKDFNNEADTPDNFQSRRPNTSFCFLDIRSPGLGDTAMYLCATSRDYTGENYGYTFGSGTRLTVV.

The genes are TRBV28 and TRBJ2-5; D assignment may be TRBD1 or TRBD2 (5 bases each). The CDR3 sequence is 13 residues long. Trimming took off 5 bases at V and 5 bases at J, with 12 bases between the two ends. CDR1 is MDHEN and CDR2 is SYDVKM in the germline V gene. CDR3 protein: CASSHGARETQYF. The CDR3 DNA follows: TGTGCCAGCAGTCACGGGGCCCGGGAGACCCAGTACTTC.

The chain couples TRBV5-6 to TRBJ2-5, with D possibly being TRBD1 or TRBD2 (5 bases each). Germline CDR1 is SGHDT and CDR2 is YYEEEE. The CDR3 is 15 residues long. V was trimmed by 0 bases and J by 5 bases, leaving 14 bases between them. CDR3 sequence: CASSLDGVRGETQYF. In DNA form, the CDR3 reads TGTGCCAGCAGCTTGGACGGCGTCCGGGGCGAGACCCAGTACTTC.

This clonotype was counted once. The chain uses TRBV20-1 and TRBJ2-1; the D gene is possibly TRBD2 (6 bases). The V gene's germline CDR1 is DFQATT and CDR2 SNEGSKA (reference sequence). The CDR3 covers 12 residues. CDR3 in amino acids: CSVREQYNEQFF. CDR3 sequence (DNA): TGCAGCGTTCGGGAGCAATACAATGAGCAGTTCTTC.